What follows are 6 T cell receptor beta chains derived from one specimen sequenced in a study of PD-L1 blockade in urothelial cancer. Repertoires were generated with immunoSEQ multiplex PCR, while TCRdb's copy carries only in-frame clones and drops some. The profile shows some 120,000 clones, about 89% of them singletons. Time point meaning: peripheral blood 6 weeks after treatment start. The material was PBMCs, obtained around atezolizumab (anti-PD-L1) treatment. These receptors were collected from a man in his 60s with urothelial cancer.

The chain employs TRBV12-5 and TRBJ2-7; possibly TRBD1 for D (6 bases). The germline V and J ends were trimmed by 2 bases and 3 bases, with 8 bases remaining between them. This CDR3 comprises 13 residues. Looked up from germline, CDR1 is LGHNT and CDR2 is FRNRAP. This CDR3 is CASGLPQGYEQYF. The DNA of the CDR3 is TGTGCTAGTGGTTTGCCACAGGGCTACGAGCAGTACTTC.

The chain uses TRBV5-1 and TRBJ2-5; TRBD1 matches at 8 bases. The CDR3 extends over 14 amino acids. J lost 5 bases, V lost 2 bases, and 5 bases had no gene match. The germline gives CDR1 SGHRS, CDR2 YFSETQ. CDR3 amino acids: CASSFGQGRETQYF. CDR3 nucleotides: TGCGCCAGCAGCTTTGGACAGGGCCGCGAGACCCAGTACTTC.

The genes are TRBV27 and TRBJ2-7; TRBD1 agrees at 8 bases. This CDR3 has 13 amino acids. CDR1 and CDR2 (germline): MNHEY, SMNVEV (reference sequence). Trimming at V came to 5 bases and at J to 2 bases, leaving 2 bases not matched to a gene. The CDR3 DNA reads as TGTGCCAGCAGTACAGGGGGTCCCTACGAGCAGTACTTC. Translated: CASSTGGPYEQYF.

V usage is TRBV9 and J usage is TRBJ2-1, with 14 bases fitting TRBD2. This CDR3 has 16 amino acids. Germline loops: CDR1 SGDLS, CDR2 YYNGEE. V dropped 5 bases and J dropped 6; count of bases not matched to a gene: 7. The CDR3 protein is CASSGLAGGPANEQFF. CDR3 sequence (DNA): TGTGCCAGCAGTGGACTAGCGGGGGGCCCAGCCAATGAGCAGTTCTTC.

This chain uses TRBV7-2 with TRBJ2-2; D not resolved. Germline CDR1 and CDR2: SGHTA and FQGNSA. The CDR3 loop spans 13 amino acids. Trimming cost V 1 base and J 7 bases, with 7 bases left between them. This CDR3 reads CASSLDWSGELFF. The CDR3 DNA sequence: TGTGCCAGCAGCTTAGACTGGAGCGGGGAGCTGTTTTTT.

This clone was seen a few times. This rearrangement joins TRBV28 to TRBJ1-5, with 7 bases matching TRBD1. This CDR3 is built from 15 residues. Germline assignment: CDR1 MDHEN and CDR2 SYDVKM. The V and J ends lost 5 bases and 4 bases, in that order; junction bases with no gene match: 8. The CDR3 sequence is CASSRTGAGNQPQHF. DNA of the CDR3: TGTGCCAGCAGTCGGACAGGCGCGGGAAATCAGCCCCAGCATTTT. Full variable domain (rest looked up from reference TRBV28 and TRBJ1-5): DVKVTQSSRYLVKRTGEKVFLECVQDMDHENMFWYRQDPGLGLRLIYFSYDVKMKEKGDIPEGYSVSREKKERFSLILESASTNQTSMYLCASSRTGAGNQPQHFGDGTRLSIL.